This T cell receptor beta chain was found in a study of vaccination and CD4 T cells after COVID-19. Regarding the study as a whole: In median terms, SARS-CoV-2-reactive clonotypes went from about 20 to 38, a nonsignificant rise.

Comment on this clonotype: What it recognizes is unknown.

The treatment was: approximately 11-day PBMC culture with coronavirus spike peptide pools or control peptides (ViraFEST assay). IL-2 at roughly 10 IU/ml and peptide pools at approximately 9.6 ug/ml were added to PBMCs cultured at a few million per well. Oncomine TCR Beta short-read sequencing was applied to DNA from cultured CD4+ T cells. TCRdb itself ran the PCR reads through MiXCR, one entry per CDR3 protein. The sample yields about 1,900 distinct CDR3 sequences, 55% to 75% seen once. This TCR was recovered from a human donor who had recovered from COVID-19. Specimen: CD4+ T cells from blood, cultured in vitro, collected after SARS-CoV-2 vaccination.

The CDR3 nucleotides read TGTGCCAGCTCCCCGGGGGACAGATTCACCGGGGAGCTGTTTTTT. This translates into CASSPGDRFTGELFF. The rearrangement uses TRBV27 and TRBJ2-2; TRBD1 is a possible D gene (7 bases). Per germline, CDR1 MNHEY and CDR2 SMNVEV (reference sequence). CDR3 size: 15 residues. V was trimmed by 8 bases and J by 4 bases, leaving 17 bases between them.